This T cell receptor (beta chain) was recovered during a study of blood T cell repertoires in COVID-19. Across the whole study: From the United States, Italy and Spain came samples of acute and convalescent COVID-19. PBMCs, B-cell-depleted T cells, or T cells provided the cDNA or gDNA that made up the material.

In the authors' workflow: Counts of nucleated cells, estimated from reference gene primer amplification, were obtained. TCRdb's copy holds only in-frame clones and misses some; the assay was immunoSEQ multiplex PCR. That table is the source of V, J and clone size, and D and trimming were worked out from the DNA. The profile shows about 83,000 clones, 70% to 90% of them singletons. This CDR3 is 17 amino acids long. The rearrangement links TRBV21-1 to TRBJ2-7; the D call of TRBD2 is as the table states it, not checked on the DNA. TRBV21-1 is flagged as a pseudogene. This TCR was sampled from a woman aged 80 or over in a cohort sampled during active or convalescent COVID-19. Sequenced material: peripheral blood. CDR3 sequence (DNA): TGTGCCAGCAGCAAAATGTGTGGTAGCGGGAGTACCTACGAGCAGTACGTC. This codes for CASSKMCGSGSTYEQYV.